This T cell receptor (beta chain) emerged from a study of identical twins. This clonotype has just a few counts. The antigen remains undetermined. In TCRdb, the 5' RACE reads were re-called with MiXCR into one record per CDR3 protein. The sample has about 530,000 distinct CDR3 sequences, under 25% seen once. The germline CDR1 and CDR2 sequences are SGHVS and FNYEAQ. Trimming pared 1 base from V and 4 bases from J, leaving 11 bases between. The CDR3 spans 14 residues. Study-level results: The study found excess low generation probability among twin-shared out-of-frame alpha sequences.

The same data also went into a second study, on yellow fever vaccine responses in identical twins. This second report adds: Each twin's T cell response to the vaccine was reported to look partly convergent and partly personalized.

This rearrangement joins TRBV7-6 to TRBJ2-7; tentatively, D is TRBD2 (6 bases). Source material: CD4+ T cells sorted from blood. The sequence came from a woman under 30 in good health. Written as DNA, the CDR3 is TGTGCCAGCAGCTTAGTAATCCGGGGGTACGAGCAGTACTTC. Translated: CASSLVIRGYEQYF.